A single sample gave rise to the 5 T cell receptor beta chains below, sequenced in a study of cytomegalovirus exposure and HLA in healthy donors. In the PCR, 60 Vbeta and 13 Jbeta primers were used. Generated by immunoSEQ multiplex PCR, the TCRdb table keeps only in-frame clones and is missing some. The sample lists under 200,000 clones, around 82% seen once, with 5% to 7% in the top ten. Source material: PBMCs. Source of these receptors: a man aged 35 to 55 in good health and CMV-seronegative.

The rearrangement joins TRBV7-6 to TRBJ1-2; TRBD1 agrees at 9 bases. V trimming: 5 bases; J trimming: 3 bases; junction bases outside the gene matches: 10. Germline CDR1 is SGHVS and CDR2 is FNYEAQ. The CDR3 is made up of 16 amino acids. In DNA, the CDR3 is TGTGCCAGCAGCCATTTACCGGGACAGGGTGACTATGGCTACACCTTC. Amino acid sequence: CASSHLPGQGDYGYTF.

The J gene is TRBJ2-7, the V gene TRBV29-1; 8 nucleotides match TRBD2. Germline V CDR1 and CDR2: SQVTM, ANQGSEA. J lost 6 bases, V lost 3 bases, and 4 bases had no gene match. The CDR3 contains 12 residues. Written as DNA, the CDR3 is TGCAGCGTTGAGGTCGGGGGGGTCGAGCAGTACTTC. Amino acids: CSVEVGGVEQYF.

As to this clone: One junction end disagrees with the germline gene, perhaps due to a read error. The V gene is TRBV5-6, the J gene TRBJ1-1; D is uncertain. Germline V lookup: CDR1 SGHDT, CDR2 YYEEEE. The CDR3 covers 13 residues. The CDR3: CAGSSGSNTEAFF. In DNA form, the CDR3 reads TGTGCCGGCAGCTCGGGATCTAACACTGAAGCTTTCTTT. Full variable domain (rest looked up from reference TRBV5-6 and TRBJ1-1): DAGVTQSPTHLIKTRGQQVTLRCSPKSGHDTVSWYQQALGQGPQFIFQYYEEEERQRGNFPDRFSGHQFPNYSSELNVNALLLGDSALYLCAGSSGSNTEAFFGQGTRLTVV.

V gene TRBV14 combines with J gene TRBJ2-1; possible D gene TRBD2, 5 bases. The CDR3 consists of 13 residues. Germline values: CDR1 SGHDN, CDR2 FVKESK. V lost 1 base to trimming and J lost 10 bases, with 11 bases between them. The CDR3 bases are TGTGCCAGCAGCCAAGCCCGGACGGGAGAGCAGTTCTTC. The encoded protein is CASSQARTGEQFF.

The J gene is TRBJ2-1, the V gene TRBV4-1, with 8 nucleotides matching TRBD2. Germline V gives CDR1 MGHRA, CDR2 YSYEKL. The CDR3 length is 17 residues. The ends lost 0 bases at V and 0 bases at J; junction bases unmatched: 4. CDR3 sequence reads: CASSQDGLASSYNEQFF. The CDR3 DNA reads as TGCGCCAGCAGCCAAGATGGACTAGCTAGCTCCTACAATGAGCAGTTCTTC.